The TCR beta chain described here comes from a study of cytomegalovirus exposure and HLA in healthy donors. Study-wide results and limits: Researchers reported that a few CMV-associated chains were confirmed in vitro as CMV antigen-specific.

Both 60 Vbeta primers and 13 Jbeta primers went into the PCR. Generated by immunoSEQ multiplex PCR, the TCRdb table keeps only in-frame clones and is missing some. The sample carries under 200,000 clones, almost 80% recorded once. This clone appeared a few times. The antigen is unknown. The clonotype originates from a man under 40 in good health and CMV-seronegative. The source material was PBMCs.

The CDR3 nucleotides are TGTGCCAGCAGCCCAACCTACGAGCAGTACTTC. Translation gives CASSPTYEQYF. This chain uses TRBV5-6 with TRBJ2-7; D remains unclear. The V end was cut by 4 bases, the J end by 2 bases, with 4 bases between. The CDR3 has 11 amino acids. Germline assignment: CDR1 SGHDT and CDR2 YYEEEE.